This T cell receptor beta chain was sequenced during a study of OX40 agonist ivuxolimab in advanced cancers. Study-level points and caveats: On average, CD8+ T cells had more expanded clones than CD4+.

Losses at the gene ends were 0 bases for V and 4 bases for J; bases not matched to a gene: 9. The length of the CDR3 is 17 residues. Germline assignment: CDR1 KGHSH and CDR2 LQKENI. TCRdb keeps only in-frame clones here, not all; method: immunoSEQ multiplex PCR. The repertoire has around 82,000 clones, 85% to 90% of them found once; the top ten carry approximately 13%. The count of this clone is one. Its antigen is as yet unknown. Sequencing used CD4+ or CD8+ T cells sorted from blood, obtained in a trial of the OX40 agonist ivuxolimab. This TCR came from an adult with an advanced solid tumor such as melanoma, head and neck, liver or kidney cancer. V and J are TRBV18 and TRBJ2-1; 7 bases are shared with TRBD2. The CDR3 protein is CASSPPVGGRGYNEQFF. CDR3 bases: TGTGCCAGCTCACCACCGGTAGGTGGGAGGGGTTACAATGAGCAGTTCTTC.